The following is a T cell receptor beta chain sequence with its context. Its antigen is not identified. The identical CDR3 is also encoded by other nucleotide sequences in the sample. This sample is drawn from a study of shared clonotypes between healthy human individuals. Study-level results: The authors sampled blood alone, and tissue repertoires likely differ. The study drew on few donors, limiting represented genetic and exposure-history diversity.

Using immunoSEQ multiplex PCR, the repertoire was profiled, and TCRdb retains in-frame clones only, with some absent. The table includes roughly 590,000 clones, roughly 96% detected once. CDR1 and CDR2 (germline): MNHNS, SASEGT. The CDR3 has 14 amino acids. The V and J ends lost 3 bases and 3 bases, in that order; junction bases with no gene match: 2. The naive CD8 fraction comprised CD45RO-negative cells positively selected for CCR7 and excluded terminally differentiated effector memory CD45RA+ cells. Participating donors were healthy, HIV-negative adults free of recent acute infections or vaccinations.

Input material: naive CD8+ T cells sorted from blood. This TCR was recovered from a young woman in good health. V is TRBV6-1 and J is TRBJ2-7, with 10 nucleotides matching TRBD1. CDR3 in amino acids: CASSETGGLYEQYF. The CDR3 coding sequence is TGTGCCAGCAGTGAGACAGGGGGCCTCTACGAGCAGTACTTC.